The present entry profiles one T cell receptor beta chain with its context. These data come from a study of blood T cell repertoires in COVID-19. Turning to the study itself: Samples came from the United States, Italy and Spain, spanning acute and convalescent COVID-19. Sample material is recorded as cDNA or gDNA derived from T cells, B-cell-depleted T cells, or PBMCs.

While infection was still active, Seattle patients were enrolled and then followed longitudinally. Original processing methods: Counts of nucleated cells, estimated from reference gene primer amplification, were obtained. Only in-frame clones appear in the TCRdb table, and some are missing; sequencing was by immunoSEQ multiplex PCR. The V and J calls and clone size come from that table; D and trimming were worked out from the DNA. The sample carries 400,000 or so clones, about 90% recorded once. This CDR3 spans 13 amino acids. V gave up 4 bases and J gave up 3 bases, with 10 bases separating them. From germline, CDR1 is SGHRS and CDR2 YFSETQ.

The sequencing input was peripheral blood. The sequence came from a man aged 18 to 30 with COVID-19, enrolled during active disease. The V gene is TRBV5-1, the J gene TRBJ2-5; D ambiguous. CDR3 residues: CASSIQAKETQYF. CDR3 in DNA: TGCGCCAGCAGCATCCAGGCCAAAGAGACCCAGTACTTC.